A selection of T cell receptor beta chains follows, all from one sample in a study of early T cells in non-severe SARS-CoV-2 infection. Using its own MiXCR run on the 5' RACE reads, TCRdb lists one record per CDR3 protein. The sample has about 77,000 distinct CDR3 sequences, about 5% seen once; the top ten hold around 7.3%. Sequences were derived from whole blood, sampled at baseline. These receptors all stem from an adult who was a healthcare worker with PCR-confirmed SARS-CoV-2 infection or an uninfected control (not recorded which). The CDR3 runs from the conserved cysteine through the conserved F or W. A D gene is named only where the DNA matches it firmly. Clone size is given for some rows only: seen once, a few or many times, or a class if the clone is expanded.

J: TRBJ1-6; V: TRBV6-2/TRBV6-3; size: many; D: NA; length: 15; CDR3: CASSQPGGGGSPLHF; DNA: TGTGCCAGCAGTCAACCGGGCGGCGGAGGGTCACCCCTCCACTTT
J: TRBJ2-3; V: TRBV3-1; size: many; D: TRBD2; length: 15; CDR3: CASSGLAGSTDTQYF; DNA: TGTGCCAGCAGCGGACTAGCGGGCAGCACAGATACGCAGTATTTT
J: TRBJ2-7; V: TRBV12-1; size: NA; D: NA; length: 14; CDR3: CASITTSPRAKQYF; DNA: TGTGCCAGCATCACTACCTCCCCCCGGGCAAAGCAGTACTTC
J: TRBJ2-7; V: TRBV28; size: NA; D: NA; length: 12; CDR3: CASSQTIYEQYF; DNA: TGTGCCAGCAGCCAGACCATCTACGAGCAGTACTTC
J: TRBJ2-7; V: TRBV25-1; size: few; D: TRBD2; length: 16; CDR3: CASSDPGGSNPYEQYF; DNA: TGTGCCAGCAGTGACCCTGGCGGGAGCAATCCTTACGAGCAGTACTTC
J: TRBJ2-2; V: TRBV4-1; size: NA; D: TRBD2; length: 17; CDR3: CASSKGVAGPNTGELFF; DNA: TGCGCCAGCTCGAAAGGGGTAGCGGGGCCAAACACCGGGGAGCTGTTTTTT
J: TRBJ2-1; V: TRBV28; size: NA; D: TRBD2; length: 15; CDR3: CASSRLREGLNEQFF; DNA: TGTGCCAGCAGCCGCTTGCGGGAGGGCCTCAATGAGCAGTTCTTC
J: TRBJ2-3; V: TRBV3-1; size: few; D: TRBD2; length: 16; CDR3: CASSQAAGGFTDTQYF; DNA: TGTGCCAGCAGCCAAGCAGCGGGAGGCTTCACAGATACGCAGTATTTT
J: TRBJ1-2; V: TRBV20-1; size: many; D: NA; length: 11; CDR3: CSATGAHGYTF; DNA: TGCAGTGCTACGGGGGCGCATGGCTACACCTTC
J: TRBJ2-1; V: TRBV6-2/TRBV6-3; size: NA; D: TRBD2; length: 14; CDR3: CASTRLADYNEQFF; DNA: TGTGCCAGCACCCGACTAGCGGATTACAATGAGCAGTTCTTC
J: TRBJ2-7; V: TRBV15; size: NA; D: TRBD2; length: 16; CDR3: CATSSQGLAGMYEQYF; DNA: TGTGCCACCAGCAGTCAAGGACTAGCGGGAATGTACGAGCAGTACTTC
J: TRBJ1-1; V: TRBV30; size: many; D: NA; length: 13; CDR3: CAWSVLGNTEAFF; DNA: TGTGCCTGGAGTGTACTTGGGAACACTGAAGCTTTCTTT
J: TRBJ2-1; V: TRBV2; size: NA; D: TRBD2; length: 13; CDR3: CASEERGYNEQFF; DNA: TGTGCCAGTGAAGAGCGGGGATACAATGAGCAGTTCTTC
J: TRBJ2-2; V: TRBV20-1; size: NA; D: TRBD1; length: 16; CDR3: CSAPILDRANTGELFF; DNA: TGCAGTGCTCCAATTCTTGACAGGGCCAACACCGGGGAGCTGTTTTTT
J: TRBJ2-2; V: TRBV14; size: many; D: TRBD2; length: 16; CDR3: CASSDIPSGNTGELFF; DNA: TGTGCCAGCAGCGATATCCCTAGCGGGAACACCGGGGAGCTGTTTTTT
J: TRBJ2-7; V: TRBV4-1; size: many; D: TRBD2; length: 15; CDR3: CASSQVLAGDYEQYF; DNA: TGCGCCAGCAGCCAAGTACTAGCGGGAGACTACGAGCAGTACTTC
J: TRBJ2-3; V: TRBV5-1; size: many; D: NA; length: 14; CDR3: CASSLVRVTDTQYF; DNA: TGCGCCAGCAGCTTGGTCAGGGTTACAGATACGCAGTATTTT
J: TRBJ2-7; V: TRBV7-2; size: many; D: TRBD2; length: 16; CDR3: CASSSLTSGRLYEQYF; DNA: TGTGCCAGCAGCTCCCTGACTAGCGGGAGATTATACGAGCAGTACTTC
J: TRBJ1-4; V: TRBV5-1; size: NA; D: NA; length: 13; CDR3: CASSLAVNEKLFF; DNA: TGCGCCAGCAGCTTGGCAGTTAATGAAAAACTGTTTTTT
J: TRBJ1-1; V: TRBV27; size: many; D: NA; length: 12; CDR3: CASKQGGTEAFF; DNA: TGTGCCAGCAAACAGGGTGGCACTGAAGCTTTCTTT
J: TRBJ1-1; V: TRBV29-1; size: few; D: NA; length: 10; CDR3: CSWGEAEAFF; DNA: TGCAGCTGGGGGGAAGCTGAAGCTTTCTTT
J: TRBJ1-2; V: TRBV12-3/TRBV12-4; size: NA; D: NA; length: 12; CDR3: CASSWDPWGYTF; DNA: TGTGCCAGCAGTTGGGACCCTTGGGGCTACACCTTC
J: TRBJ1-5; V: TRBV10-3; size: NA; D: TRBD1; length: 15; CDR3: CAISESQGAHQPQHF; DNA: TGTGCCATCAGTGAGTCTCAGGGGGCGCATCAGCCCCAGCATTTT
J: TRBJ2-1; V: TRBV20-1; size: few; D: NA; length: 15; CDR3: CSAAVDSGLSDEQFF; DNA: TGCAGTGCCGCGGTTGATAGCGGCCTGTCGGATGAGCAGTTCTTC
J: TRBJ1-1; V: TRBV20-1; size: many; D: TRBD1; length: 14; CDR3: CSASPGQLNTEAFF; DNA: TGCAGTGCCAGCCCGGGACAGCTGAACACTGAAGCTTTCTTT
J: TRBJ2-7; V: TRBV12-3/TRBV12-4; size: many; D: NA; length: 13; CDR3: CASSSVTLYEQYF; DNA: TGTGCCAGCAGTTCCGTAACCCTATACGAGCAGTACTTC
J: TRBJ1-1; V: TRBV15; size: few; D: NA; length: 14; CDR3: CATSRDLLNTEAFF; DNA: TGTGCCACCAGCAGAGATTTGTTGAACACTGAAGCTTTCTTT
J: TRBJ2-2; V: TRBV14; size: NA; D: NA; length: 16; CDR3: CASSQERPSGTGELFF; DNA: TGTGCCAGCAGCCAAGAAAGGCCCAGCGGCACCGGGGAGCTGTTTTTT
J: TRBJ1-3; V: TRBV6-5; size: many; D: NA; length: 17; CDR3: CASSYSGATSSGNTIYF; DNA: TGTGCCAGCAGTTACTCGGGGGCAACCAGCTCTGGAAACACCATATATTTT